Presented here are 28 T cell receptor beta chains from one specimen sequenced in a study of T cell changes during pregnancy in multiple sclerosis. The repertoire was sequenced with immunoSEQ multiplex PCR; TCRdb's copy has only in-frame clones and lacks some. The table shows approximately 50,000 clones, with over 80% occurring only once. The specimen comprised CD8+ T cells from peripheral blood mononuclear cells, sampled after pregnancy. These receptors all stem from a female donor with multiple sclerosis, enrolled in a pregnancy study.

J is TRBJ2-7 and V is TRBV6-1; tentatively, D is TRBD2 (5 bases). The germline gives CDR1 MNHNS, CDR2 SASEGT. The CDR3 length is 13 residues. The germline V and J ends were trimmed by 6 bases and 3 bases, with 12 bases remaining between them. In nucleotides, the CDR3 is TGTGCCAGCAGGCGGGCCAATTTCTACGAGCAGTACTTC. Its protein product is CASRRANFYEQYF.

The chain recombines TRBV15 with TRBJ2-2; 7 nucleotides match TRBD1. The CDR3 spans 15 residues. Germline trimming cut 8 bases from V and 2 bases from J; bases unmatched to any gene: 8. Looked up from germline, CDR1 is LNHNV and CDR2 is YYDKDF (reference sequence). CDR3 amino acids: CATSKQGRNTGELFF. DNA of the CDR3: TGTGCCACCTCGAAACAGGGGCGCAACACCGGGGAGCTGTTTTTT.

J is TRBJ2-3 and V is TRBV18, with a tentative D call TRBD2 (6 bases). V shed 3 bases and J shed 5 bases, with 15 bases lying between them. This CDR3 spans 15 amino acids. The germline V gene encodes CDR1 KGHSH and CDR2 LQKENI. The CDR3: CASSPEGIEVDTQYF. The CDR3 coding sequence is TGTGCCAGCTCACCGGAGGGAATCGAGGTAGATACGCAGTATTTT.

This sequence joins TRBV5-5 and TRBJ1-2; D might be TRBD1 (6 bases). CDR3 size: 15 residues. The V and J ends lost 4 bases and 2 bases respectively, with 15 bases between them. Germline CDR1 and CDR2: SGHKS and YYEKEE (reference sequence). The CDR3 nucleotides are TGTGCCAGCAGCCCATACAGGGACGCCAACTATGGCTACACCTTC. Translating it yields CASSPYRDANYGYTF.

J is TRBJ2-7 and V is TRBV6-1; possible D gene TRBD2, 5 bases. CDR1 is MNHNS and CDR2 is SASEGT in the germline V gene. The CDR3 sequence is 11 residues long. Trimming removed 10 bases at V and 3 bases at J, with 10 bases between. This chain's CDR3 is CATEVGYEQYF. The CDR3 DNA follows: TGTGCCACGGAGGTCGGCTACGAGCAGTACTTC.

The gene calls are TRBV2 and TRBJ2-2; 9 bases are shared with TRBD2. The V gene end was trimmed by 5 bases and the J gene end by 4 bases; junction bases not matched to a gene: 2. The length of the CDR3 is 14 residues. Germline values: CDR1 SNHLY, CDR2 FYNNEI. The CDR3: CASSPGLATGELFF. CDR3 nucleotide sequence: TGTGCCAGCAGTCCGGGACTAGCCACCGGGGAGCTGTTTTTT.

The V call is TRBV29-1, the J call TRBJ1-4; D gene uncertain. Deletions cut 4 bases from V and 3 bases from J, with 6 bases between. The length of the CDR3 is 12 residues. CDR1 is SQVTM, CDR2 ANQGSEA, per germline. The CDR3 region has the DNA TGCAGCGTTGGCAGGCCTAATGAAAAACTGTTTTTT. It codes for CSVGRPNEKLFF.

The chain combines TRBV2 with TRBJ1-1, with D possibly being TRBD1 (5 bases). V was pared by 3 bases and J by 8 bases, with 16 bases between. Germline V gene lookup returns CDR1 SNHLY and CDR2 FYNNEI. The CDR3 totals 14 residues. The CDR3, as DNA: TGTGCCAGCAGTGATGGGGCCGACGGGCGGGAAGCTTTCTTT. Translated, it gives CASSDGADGREAFF. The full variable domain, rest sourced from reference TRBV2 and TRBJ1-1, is EPEVTQTPSHQVTQMGQEVILRCVPISNHLYFYWYRQILGQKVEFLVSFYNNEISEKSEIFDDQFSVERPDGSNFTLKIRSTKLEDSAMYFCASSDGADGREAFFGQGTRLTVV.

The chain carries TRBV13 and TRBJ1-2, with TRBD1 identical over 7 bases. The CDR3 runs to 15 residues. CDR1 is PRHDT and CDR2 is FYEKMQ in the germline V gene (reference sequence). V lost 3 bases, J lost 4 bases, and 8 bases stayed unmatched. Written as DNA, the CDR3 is TGTGCCAGCAGCTTGGAAGAGGGACAGCTCTATGGCTACACCTTC. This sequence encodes CASSLEEGQLYGYTF.

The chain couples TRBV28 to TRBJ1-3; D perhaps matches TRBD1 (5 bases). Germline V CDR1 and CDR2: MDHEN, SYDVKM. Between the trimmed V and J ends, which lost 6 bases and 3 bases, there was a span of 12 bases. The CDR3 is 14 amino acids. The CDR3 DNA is TGTGCCAGCAGCCCCACAGGTTTTGGAAACACCATATATTTT. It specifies CASSPTGFGNTIYF. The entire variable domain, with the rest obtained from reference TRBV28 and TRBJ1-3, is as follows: DVKVTQSSRYLVKRTGEKVFLECVQDMDHENMFWYRQDPGLGLRLIYFSYDVKMKEKGDIPEGYSVSREKKERFSLILESASTNQTSMYLCASSPTGFGNTIYFGEGSWLTVV.

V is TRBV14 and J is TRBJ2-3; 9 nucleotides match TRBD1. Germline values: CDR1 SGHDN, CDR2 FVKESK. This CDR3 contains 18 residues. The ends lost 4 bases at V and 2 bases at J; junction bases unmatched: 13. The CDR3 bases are TGTGCCAGCAGCCCGACAGGGGGAGTAGTTCGGGTCACAGATACGCAGTATTTT. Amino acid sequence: CASSPTGGVVRVTDTQYF.

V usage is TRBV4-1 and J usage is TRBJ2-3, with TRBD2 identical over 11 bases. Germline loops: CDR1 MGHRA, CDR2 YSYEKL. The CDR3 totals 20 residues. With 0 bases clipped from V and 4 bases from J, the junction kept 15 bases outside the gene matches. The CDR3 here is CASSQDPFTSGGDDPDTQYF. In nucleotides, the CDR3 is TGCGCCAGCAGCCAAGACCCCTTTACTAGCGGGGGAGATGATCCAGATACGCAGTATTTT.

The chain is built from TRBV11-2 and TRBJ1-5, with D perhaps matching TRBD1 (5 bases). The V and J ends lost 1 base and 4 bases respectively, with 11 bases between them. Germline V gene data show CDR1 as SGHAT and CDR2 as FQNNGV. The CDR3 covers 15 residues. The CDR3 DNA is TGTGCCAGCAGCTTAGGGCAGGGTGGAAATCAGCCCCAGCATTTT. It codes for CASSLGQGGNQPQHF.

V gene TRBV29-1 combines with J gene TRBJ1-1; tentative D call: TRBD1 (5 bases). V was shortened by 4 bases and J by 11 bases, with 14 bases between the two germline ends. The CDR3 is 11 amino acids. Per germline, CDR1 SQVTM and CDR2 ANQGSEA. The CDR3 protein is CSVAWAGLAFF. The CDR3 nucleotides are TGCAGCGTTGCTTGGGCAGGGTTGGCTTTCTTT.

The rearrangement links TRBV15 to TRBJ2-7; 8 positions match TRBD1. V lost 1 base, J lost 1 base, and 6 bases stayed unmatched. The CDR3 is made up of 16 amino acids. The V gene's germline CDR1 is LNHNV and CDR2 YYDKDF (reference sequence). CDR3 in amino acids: CATSRVPGQGSYEQYF. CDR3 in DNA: TGTGCCACCAGCAGAGTACCCGGACAGGGATCCTACGAGCAGTACTTC.

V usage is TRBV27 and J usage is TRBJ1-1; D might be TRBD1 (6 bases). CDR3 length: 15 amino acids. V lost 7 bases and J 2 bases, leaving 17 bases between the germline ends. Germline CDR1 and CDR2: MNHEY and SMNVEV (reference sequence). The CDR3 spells CASTLIGGGNTEAFF. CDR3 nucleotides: TGTGCCAGCACCCTCATTGGGGGGGGCAACACTGAAGCTTTCTTT.

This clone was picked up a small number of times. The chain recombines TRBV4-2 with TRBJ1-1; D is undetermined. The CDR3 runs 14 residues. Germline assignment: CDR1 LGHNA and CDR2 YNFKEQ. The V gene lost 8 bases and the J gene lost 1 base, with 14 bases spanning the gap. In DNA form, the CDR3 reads TGTGCCAGCGGTTATGAGGGAGGGAACACTGAAGCTTTCTTT. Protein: CASGYEGGNTEAFF.

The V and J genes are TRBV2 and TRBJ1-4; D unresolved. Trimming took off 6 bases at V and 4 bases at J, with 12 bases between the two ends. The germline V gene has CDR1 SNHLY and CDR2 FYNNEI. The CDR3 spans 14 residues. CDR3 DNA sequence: TGTGCCAGCAGGCGGGTGACGGATAATGAAAAACTGTTTTTT. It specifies CASRRVTDNEKLFF.

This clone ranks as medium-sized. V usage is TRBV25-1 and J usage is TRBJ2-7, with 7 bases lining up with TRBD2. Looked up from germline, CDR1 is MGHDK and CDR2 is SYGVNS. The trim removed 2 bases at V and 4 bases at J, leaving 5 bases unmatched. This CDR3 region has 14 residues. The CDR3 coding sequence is TGTGCCAGCAGTGAAGGGCGGGGAGGGTACGAGCAGTACTTC. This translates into CASSEGRGGYEQYF.

CDR3 amino acids: CASSLCQGPKIPCGYTF. The CDR3 DNA is TGTGCCAGCAGCTTGTGCCAGGGGCCTAAAATTCCCTGTGGCTACACCTTC. This rearrangement joins TRBV5-4 to TRBJ1-2, with a possible D match to TRBD1 (6 bases). This CDR3 comprises 17 residues. V shed 1 base and J shed 7 bases, with 23 bases lying between them. Germline CDR1 SGHNT, CDR2 YYREEE (reference sequence).

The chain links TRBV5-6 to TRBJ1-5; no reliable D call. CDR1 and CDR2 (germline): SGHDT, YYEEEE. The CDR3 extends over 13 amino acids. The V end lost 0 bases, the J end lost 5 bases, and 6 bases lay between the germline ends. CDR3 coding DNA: TGTGCCAGCAGCTTGGCCCCAGATCAGCCCCAGCATTTT. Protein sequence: CASSLAPDQPQHF. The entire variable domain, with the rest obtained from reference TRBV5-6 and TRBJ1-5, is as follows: DAGVTQSPTHLIKTRGQQVTLRCSPKSGHDTVSWYQQALGQGPQFIFQYYEEEERQRGNFPDRFSGHQFPNYSSELNVNALLLGDSALYLCASSLAPDQPQHFGDGTRLSIL.

In nucleotides, the CDR3 is TGTGCCAGCAGTTTAGCGACAGGTTCGGACGAGCAGTACTTC. Its translation: CASSLATGSDEQYF. This rearrangement joins TRBV27 to TRBJ2-7; D is possibly TRBD1 (6 bases). The CDR3 spans 14 residues. Deletions cut 2 bases from V and 5 bases from J, with 13 bases between. CDR1 and CDR2 (germline): MNHEY, SMNVEV (reference sequence).

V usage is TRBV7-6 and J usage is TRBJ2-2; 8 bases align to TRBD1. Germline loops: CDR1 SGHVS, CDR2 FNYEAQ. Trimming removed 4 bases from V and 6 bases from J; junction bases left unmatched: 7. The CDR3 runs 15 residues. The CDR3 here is CASSSGQGQPGELFF. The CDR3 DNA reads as TGTGCCAGCAGCTCCGGACAGGGCCAACCCGGGGAGCTGTTTTTT.

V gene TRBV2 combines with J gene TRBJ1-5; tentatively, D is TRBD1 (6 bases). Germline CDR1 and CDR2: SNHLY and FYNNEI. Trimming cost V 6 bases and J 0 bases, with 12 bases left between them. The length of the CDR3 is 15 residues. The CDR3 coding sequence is TGTGCCAGCAGCGTAACAGGGTATAGCAATCAGCCCCAGCATTTT. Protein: CASSVTGYSNQPQHF.

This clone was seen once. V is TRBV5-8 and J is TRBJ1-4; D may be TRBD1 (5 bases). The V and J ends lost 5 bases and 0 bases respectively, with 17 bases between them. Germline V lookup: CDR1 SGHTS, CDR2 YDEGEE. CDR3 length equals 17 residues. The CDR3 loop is CASSLPGRDATNEKLFF. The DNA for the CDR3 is TGTGCCAGCAGTTTACCGGGGAGGGACGCAACTAATGAAAAACTGTTTTTT.

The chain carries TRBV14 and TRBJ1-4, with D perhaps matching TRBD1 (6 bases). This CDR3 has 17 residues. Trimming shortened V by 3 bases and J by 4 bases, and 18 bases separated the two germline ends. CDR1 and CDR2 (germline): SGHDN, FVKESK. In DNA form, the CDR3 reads TGTGCCAGCAGCCACCACTGGGGGGGCTGGGGTAATGAAAAACTGTTTTTT. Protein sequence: CASSHHWGGWGNEKLFF.

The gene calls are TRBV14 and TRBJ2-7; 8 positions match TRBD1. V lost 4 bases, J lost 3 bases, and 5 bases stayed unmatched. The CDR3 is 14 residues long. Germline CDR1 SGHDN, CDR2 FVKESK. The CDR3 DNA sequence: TGTGCCAGCAGCCTCTGGGACAGGTTCTACGAGCAGTACTTC. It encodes CASSLWDRFYEQYF.

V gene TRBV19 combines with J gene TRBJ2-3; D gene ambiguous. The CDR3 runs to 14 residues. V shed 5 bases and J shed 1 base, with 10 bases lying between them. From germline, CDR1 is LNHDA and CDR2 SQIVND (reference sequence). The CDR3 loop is CASSVTFRTDTQYF. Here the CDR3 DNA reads TGTGCCAGTAGTGTCACTTTCCGCACAGATACGCAGTATTTT.